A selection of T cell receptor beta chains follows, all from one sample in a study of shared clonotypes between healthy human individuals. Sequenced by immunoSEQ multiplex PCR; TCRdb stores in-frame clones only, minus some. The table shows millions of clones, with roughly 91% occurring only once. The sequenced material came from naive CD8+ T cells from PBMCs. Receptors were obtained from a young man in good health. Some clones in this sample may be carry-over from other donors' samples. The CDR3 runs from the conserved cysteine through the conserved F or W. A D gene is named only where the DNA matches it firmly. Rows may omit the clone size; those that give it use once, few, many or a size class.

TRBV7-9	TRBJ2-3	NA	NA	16	CASSQGIPKWEDTQYF
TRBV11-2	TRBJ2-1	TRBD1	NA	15	CASSLKTGNFDEQFF
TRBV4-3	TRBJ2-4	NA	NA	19	CASSQDLTRQLRAKNIQYF
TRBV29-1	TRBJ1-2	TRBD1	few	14	CSAASGGPNYGYTF
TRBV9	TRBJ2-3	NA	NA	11	CASSEGYTQYF
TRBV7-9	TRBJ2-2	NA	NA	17	CASSSPRLGSNTGELFF
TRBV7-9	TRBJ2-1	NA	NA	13	CASFSGNYNEQFF
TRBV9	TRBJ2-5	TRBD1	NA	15	CASSATGGVVETQYF
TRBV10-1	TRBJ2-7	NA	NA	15	CASSEGGNDGYEQYF
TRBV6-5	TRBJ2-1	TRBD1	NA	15	CASRAGQGSYNEQFF
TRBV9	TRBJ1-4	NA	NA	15	CASSVNGGTNEKLFF
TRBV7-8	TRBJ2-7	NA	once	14	CASSLPRASYEQYF
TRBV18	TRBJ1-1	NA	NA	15	CASSPPQPGNTEAFF
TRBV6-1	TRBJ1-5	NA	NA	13	CASRQDSNQPQHF
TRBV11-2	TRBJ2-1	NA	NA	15	CASSLELTTYNEQFF
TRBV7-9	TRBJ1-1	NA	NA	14	CASSLSEMNTEAFF
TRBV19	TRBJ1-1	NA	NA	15	CASRDADSRNTEAFF
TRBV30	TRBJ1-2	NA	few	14	CAWTPAAGNNGYTF
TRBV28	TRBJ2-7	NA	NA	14	CASSFIGGAHEQYF
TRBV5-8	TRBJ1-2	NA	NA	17	CASLVLSYSRLSYGYTF
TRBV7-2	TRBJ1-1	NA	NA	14	CASSSWSGTTEAFF
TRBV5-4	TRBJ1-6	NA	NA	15	CASSLVAELNSPLHF
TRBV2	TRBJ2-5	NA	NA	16	CASSAPGTAPQETQYF
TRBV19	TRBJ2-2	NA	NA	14	CASSSREIAGELFF
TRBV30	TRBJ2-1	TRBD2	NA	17	CAWEHGLADISYNEQFF
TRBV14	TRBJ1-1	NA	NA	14	CASSRDSLNTEAFF
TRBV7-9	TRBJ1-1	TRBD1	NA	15	CASSPRGPMNTEAFF
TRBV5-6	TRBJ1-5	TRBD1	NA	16	CASSPWDRGFDQPQHF
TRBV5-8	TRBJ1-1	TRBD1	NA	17	CASSGYLAGTGDTEAFF
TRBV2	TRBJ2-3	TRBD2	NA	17	CASSAYLAGGVEDTQYF
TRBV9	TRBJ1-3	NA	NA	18	CASTDSGGAIHSGNTIYF
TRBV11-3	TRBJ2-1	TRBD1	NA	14	CASSQGGAYNEQFF
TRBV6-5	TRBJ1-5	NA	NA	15	CASSSDVYSNQPQHF
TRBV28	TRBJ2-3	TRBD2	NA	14	CASKGLAKSDTQYF
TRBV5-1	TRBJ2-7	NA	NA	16	CASSPLASTGGYEQYF
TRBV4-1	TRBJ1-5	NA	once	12	CASSQVGQPQHF
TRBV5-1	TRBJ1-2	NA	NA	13	CASSLRAVDGYTF
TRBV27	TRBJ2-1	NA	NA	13	CASSFGGLNEQFF
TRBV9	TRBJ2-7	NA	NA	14	CASSPRGELYEQYF
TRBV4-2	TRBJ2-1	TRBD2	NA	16	CASSQAGGGRYNEQFF
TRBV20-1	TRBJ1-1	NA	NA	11	CSAKLGVMAFF
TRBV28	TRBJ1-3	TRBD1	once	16	CASSRDRGRRGNTIYF
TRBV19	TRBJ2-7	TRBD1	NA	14	CASSPGTATYEQYF
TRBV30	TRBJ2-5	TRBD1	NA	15	CAWGIGQGDQETQYF
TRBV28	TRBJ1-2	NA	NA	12	CASTPAFLGYTF
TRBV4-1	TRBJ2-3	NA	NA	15	CASSPKDSIRDTQYF
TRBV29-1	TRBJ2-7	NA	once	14	CSVTTRDGTYEQYF
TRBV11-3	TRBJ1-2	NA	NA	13	CASSIPNYYGYTF
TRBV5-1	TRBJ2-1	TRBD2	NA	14	CASSTPGLANEQFF
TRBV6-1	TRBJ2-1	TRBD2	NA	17	CASSEYQGAGPANEQFF
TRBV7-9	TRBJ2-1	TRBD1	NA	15	CASSFPGGRGNEQFF
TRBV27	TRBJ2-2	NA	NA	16	CASSLFAASNTGELFF
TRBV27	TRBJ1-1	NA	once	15	CASSLLGTPNTEAFF
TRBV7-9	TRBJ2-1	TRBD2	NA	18	CASSPGTSGKGPHNEQFF
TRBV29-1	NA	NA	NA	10	CGVRAYEQYF
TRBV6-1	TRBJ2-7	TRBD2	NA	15	CASSEIEGGPYEQYF
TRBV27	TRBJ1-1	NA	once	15	CASSLFWDGNTEAFF
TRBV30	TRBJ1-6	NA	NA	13	CAWSATVNSPLHF
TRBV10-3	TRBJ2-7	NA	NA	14	CAIRGTPGSYEQYF
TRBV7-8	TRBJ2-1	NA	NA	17	CASSLFSGAYSYNEQFF